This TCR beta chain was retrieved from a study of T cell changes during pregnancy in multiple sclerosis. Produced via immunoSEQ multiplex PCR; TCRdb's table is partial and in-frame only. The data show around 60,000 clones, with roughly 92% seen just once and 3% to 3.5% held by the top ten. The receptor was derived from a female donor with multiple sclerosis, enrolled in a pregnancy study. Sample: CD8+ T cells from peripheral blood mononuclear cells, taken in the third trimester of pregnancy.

CDR3 region: CASSHRDWRNEQFF. In DNA, the CDR3 is TGTGCCAGCAGTCACCGGGACTGGCGCAATGAGCAGTTCTTC. The chain is built from TRBV27 and TRBJ2-1; maybe TRBD2 (6 bases). Deletions cut 5 bases from V and 6 bases from J, with 14 bases between. CDR1 is MNHEY and CDR2 is SMNVEV in the germline V gene (reference sequence). This CDR3 is 14 amino acids long.